This T cell receptor (beta chain) was sequenced during a study of T cells after yellow fever vaccination (dated by TCRdb to the late 2010s). About the investigation overall: The SMART-Seq v4 Ultra Low Input RNA kit was used to prepare libraries from fractions with low cell numbers. To follow T-cell clones before and after primary and booster YFV17D yellow fever vaccination, bulk TCR alpha and beta repertoires were sequenced over time. Two healthy male donors, one aged 18 to 30 and one aged 30 to 40 years, were included in the cohort. Blood was collected at multiple timepoints before and after primary and secondary immunization, and bulk PBMC replicates and cell subsets were isolated.

In light of the paper, this sample's treatment or condition label describes: live attenuated yellow fever vaccine strain. PBMCs were isolated from peripheral blood using a standard Ficoll-Paque protocol. Dynabeads CD4 and CD8 positive selection kits were used to isolate CD4 and CD8 T-cell fractions. TriZol was used to extract RNA from bulk PBMCs, CD4 and CD8 fractions, and dextramer-positive and dextramer-negative fractions. About this clonotype itself: The antigen it recognizes is unknown. Base qualities are missing; no much larger clone stands one base away.

From the cysteine up to the phenylalanine, the CDR3 has a length of 15 residues. CDR3 DNA only is kept here, 45 bases in frame from base 1. Trimming at the junction amounts to 0 bases on V and 4 bases on J, and the germline ends lie 12 bases apart. Per the germline V gene (reference sequence), LGHDT is the CDR1 and YNNKEL is the CDR2. The study at large found these results: Compared with the primary T-cell response, the secondary T-cell response was weaker but faster, peaking on day 5 rather than day 15. After the booster, most clones that had expanded after primary vaccination were detected again (nearly 98% of CD4 and around nine tenths of CD8), suggesting broad maintenance of memory. A small fraction of clonotypes appeared in both the CD4 and CD8 compartments, likely as a result of convergent recombination. Because the study included only a couple of donors, the extent to which the findings can be generalized is limited. Computational filtering was required because FACS-sorted repertoires could contain abundant contaminating clonotypes from the bulk population.

Sequencing used an Illumina NovaSeq 6000. TCR cDNA was synthesized by 5'RACE template switching, which introduced a universal primer site and unique molecular identifiers. cDNA synthesis was primed from both the TCR alpha and TCR beta constant segments. Library amplification involved two PCR steps, and the second step added sample barcodes and sequencing adapters. Libraries were sequenced on Illumina HiSeq 2500 (2x100 bp) or NovaSeq (2x150 bp). In the authors' own workflow: MIGEC handled demultiplexing of reads and collapsing into UMI consensus sequences, while MiXCR performed V(D)J alignment. Vaccine-responding clonotypes were defined with edgeR using replicate PBMC samples, requiring FDR below 0.01 and a log2 fold change above 5 up to day 15. CD4 or CD8 identity was assigned to each bulk clonotype according to whether the clonotype was present at higher abundance in the sequenced CD4 repertoire or the sequenced CD8 repertoire. TCRdb ran its own pipeline on the public reads, namely fastp trimming at Q25 and MiXCR clone calling, and kept in-frame beta chains. Each entry merges the rows of one CDR3 protein and shows their most common DNA and genes. TCRdb's processing, not the authors' own work, is the source of the V and J calls. The sample data list more than 300,000 distinct CDR3 sequences, and around a tenth of these were observed just once. Approximately 3.3% of the sample is taken by the ten largest.

The chain links TRBV3-1 with TRBJ1-1; TRBD1 might be the D gene, on 5 matching bases. Sequencing was performed on CD4+ T cells sorted from PBMCs, taken 45 days after the yellow fever booster vaccination. The source of this sequence is a man between 18 and 35 years old who received the YFV17D yellow fever vaccine. In nucleotides, the sequence is TGTGCCAGCAGCCAAGACCGGGGGGGAAGCACTGAAGCTTTCTTT. It codes for CASSQDRGGSTEAFF.